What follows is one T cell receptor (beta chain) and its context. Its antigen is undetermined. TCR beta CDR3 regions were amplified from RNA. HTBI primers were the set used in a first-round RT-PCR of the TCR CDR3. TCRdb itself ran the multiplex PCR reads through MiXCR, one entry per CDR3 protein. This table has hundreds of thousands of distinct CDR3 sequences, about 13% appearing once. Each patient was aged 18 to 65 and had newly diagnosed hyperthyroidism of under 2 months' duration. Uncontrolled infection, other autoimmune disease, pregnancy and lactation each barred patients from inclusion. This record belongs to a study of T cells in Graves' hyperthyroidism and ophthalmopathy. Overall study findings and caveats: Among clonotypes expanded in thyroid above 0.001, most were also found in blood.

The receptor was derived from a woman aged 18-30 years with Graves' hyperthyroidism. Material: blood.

In DNA form, the CDR3 reads TGTGCCAGCAGCTTAGTTCCCCTGGAGGTGTACGAGCAGTACTTC. Encoded protein: CASSLVPLEVYEQYF. The rearrangement uses TRBV7-2 and TRBJ2-7, with a weak D call TRBD2 (5 bases). Germline V gene sequence: CDR1 SGHTA, CDR2 FQGNSA. The CDR3 has 15 amino acids. The V and J ends lost 1 base and 4 bases respectively, with 14 bases between them. Full variable domain (missing parts from reference TRBV7-2 and TRBJ2-7): GAGVSQSPSNKVTEKGKDVELRCDPISGHTALYWYRQSLGQGLEFLIYFQGNSAPDKSGLPSDRFSAERTGGSVSTLTIQRTQQEDSAVYLCASSLVPLEVYEQYFGPGTRLTVT.